This T cell receptor beta chain comes out of a study of T cells in Graves' hyperthyroidism and ophthalmopathy. Study results and limitations: Ophthalmopathy cases were set apart from stable hyperthyroidism by a 13 V-J model. The model made its ophthalmopathy prediction, and onset followed a median approximately 6 months later.

Germline CDR1 is DFQATT and CDR2 is SNEGSKA (reference sequence). The trim removed 3 bases at V and 6 bases at J, leaving 19 bases unmatched. This CDR3 is built from 17 residues. This clonotype appeared many times. Antigen unknown. Regions amplified from RNA transcripts were the TCR beta CDR3 regions. An initial round of RT-PCR targeting the TCR CDR3 relied on the HTBI primer set. TCRdb redid the calling of the multiplex PCR reads with MiXCR, one entry per CDR3 protein. The sample records nearly 250,000 distinct CDR3 sequences, roughly 15% being singletons. This sequence was found in a woman aged 18-30 years with Graves' ophthalmopathy. This chain links TRBV20-1 with TRBJ1-1, with 7 bases fitting TRBD1. Material: blood. CDR3 nucleotides: TGCAGTGCTAGCGGCTCGACGGGGGCAGGGGGAATGGCTGAAGCTTTCTTT. Its translation: CSASGSTGAGGMAEAFF.